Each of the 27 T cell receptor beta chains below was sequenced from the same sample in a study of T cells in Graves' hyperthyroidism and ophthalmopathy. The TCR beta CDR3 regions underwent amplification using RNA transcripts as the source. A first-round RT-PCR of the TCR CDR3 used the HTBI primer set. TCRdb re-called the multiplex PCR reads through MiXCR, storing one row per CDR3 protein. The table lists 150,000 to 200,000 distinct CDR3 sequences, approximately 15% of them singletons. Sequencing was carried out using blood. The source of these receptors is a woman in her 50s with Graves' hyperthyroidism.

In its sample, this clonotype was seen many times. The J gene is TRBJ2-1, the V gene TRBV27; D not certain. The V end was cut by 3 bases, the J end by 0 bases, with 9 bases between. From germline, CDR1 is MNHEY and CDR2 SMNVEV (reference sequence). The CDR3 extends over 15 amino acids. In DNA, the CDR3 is TGTGCCAGCAGTTTTAGCATGAGCTCCTACAATGAGCAGTTCTTC. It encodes CASSFSMSSYNEQFF.

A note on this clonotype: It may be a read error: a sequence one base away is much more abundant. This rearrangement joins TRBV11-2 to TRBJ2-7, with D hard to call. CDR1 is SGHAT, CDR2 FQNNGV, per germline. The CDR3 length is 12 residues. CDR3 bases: TGTGCCAACAGCCCCGTGGTGGGCGAGCAGTACTTC. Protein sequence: CANSPVVGEQYF. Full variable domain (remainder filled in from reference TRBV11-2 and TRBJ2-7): EAGVAQSPRYKIIEKRQSVAFWCNPISGHATLYWYQQILGQGPKLLIQFQNNGVVDDSQLPKDRFSAERLKGVDSTLKIQPAKLEDSAVYLCANSPVVGEQYFGPGTRLTVT.

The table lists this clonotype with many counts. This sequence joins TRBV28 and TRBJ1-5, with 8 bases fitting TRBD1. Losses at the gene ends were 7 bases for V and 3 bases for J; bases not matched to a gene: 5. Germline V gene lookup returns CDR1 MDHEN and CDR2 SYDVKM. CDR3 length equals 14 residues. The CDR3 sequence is CASKDRANNQPQHF. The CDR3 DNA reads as TGTGCCAGCAAGGACAGGGCCAACAATCAGCCCCAGCATTTT.

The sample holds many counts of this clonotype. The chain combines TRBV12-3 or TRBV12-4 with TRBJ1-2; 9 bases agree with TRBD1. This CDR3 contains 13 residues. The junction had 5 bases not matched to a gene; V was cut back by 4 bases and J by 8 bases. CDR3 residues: CASSSTGGAGYTF. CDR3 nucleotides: TGTGCCAGCAGTTCGACAGGGGGTGCGGGCTACACCTTC.

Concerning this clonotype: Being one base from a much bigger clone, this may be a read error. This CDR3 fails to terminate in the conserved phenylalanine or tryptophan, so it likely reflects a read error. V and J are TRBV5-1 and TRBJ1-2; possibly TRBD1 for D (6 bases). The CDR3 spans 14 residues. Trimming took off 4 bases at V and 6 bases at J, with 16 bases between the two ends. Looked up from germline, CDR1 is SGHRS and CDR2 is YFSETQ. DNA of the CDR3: TGCGCCAGCAGCCCGATTGGTTCAGGGGATGGCTACACCCTC. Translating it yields CASSPIGSGDGYTL.

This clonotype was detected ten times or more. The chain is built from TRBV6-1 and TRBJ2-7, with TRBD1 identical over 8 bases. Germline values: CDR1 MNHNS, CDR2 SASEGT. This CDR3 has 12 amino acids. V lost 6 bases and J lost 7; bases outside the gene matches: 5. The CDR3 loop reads CASRWDRLEQYF. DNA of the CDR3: TGTGCCAGCAGATGGGACAGGCTTGAGCAGTACTTC.

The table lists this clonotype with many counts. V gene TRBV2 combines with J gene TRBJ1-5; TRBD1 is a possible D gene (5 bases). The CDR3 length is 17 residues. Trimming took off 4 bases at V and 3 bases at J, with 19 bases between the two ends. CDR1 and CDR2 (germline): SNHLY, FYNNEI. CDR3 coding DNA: TGTGCCAGCAGTGTGGGCCCCGGGACGAGCCTCAATCAGCCCCAGCATTTT. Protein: CASSVGPGTSLNQPQHF. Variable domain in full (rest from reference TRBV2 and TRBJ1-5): EPEVTQTPSHQVTQMGQEVILRCVPISNHLYFYWYRQILGQKVEFLVSFYNNEISEKSEIFDDQFSVERPDGSNFTLKIRSTKLEDSAMYFCASSVGPGTSLNQPQHFGDGTRLSIL.

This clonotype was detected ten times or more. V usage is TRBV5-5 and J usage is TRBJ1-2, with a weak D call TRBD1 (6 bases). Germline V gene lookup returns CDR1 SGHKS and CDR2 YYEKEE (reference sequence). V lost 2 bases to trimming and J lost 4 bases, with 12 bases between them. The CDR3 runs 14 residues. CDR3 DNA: TGTGCCAGCAGCTTACTTTCGGGGGCCTATGGCTACACCTTC. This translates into CASSLLSGAYGYTF. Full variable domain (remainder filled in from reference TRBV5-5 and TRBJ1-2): DAGVTQSPTHLIKTRGQQVTLRCSPISGHKSVSWYQQVLGQGPQFIFQYYEKEERGRGNFPDRFSARQFPNYSSELNVNALLLGDSALYLCASSLLSGAYGYTFGSGTRLTVV.

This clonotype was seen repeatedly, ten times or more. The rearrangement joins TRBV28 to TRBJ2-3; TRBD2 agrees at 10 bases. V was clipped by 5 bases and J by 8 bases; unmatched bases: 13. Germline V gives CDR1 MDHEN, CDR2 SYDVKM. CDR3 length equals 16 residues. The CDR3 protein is CASSSLAGVVGGTQYF. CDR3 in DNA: TGTGCCAGCAGTAGCCTAGCGGGAGTGGTTGGGGGTACGCAGTATTTT.

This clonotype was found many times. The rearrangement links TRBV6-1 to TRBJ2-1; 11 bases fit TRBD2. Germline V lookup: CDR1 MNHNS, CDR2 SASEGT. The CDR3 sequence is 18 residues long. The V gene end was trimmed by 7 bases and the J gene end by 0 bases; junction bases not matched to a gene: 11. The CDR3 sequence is CASMGGLAESSSYNEQFF. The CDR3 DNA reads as TGTGCCAGCATGGGGGGACTAGCGGAGTCGAGCTCCTACAATGAGCAGTTCTTC.

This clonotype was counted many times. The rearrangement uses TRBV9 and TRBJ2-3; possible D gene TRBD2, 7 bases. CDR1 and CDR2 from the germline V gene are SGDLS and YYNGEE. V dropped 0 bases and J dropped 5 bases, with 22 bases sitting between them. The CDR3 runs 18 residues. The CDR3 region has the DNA TGTGCCAGCAGCGTAGCGGTGGGACCCCTCGGGGGGCAAGATACGCAGTATTTT. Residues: CASSVAVGPLGGQDTQYF.

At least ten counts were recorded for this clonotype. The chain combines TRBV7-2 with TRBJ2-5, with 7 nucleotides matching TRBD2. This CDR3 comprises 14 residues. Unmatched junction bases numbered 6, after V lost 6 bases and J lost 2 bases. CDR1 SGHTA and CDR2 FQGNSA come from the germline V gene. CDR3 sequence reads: CASSPSGAQETQYF. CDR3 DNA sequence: TGTGCCAGCAGTCCGAGCGGGGCACAAGAGACCCAGTACTTC.

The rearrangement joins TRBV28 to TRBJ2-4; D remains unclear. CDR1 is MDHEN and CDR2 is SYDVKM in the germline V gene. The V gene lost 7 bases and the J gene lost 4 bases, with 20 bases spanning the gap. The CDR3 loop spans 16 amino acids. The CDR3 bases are TGTGCCAGCACCACCTCCGGGTCGCAGCCAAAAAACATTCAGTACTTC. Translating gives CASTTSGSQPKNIQYF. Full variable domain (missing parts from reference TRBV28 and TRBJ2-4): DVKVTQSSRYLVKRTGEKVFLECVQDMDHENMFWYRQDPGLGLRLIYFSYDVKMKEKGDIPEGYSVSREKKERFSLILESASTNQTSMYLCASTTSGSQPKNIQYFGAGTRLSVL.

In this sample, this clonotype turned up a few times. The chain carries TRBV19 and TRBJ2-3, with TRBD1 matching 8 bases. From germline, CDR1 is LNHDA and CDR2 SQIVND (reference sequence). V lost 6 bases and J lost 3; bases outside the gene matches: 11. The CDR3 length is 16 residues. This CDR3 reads CASRAPPGGGTDTQYF. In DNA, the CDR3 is TGTGCCAGTAGGGCCCCCCCAGGGGGCGGTACAGATACGCAGTATTTT.

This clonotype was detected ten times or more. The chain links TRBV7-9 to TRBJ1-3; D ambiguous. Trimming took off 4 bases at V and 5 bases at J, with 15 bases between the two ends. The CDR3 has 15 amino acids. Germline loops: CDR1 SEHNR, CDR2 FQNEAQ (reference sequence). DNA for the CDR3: TGTGCCAGCAGCTATTCCGGGGTTTTTCGAAACACCATATATTTT. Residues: CASSYSGVFRNTIYF. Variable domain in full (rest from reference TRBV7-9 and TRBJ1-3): DTGVSQNPRHKITKRGQNVTFRCDPISEHNRLYWYRQTLGQGPEFLTYFQNEAQLEKSRLLSDRFSAERPKGSFSTLEIQRTEQGDSAMYLCASSYSGVFRNTIYFGEGSWLTVV.

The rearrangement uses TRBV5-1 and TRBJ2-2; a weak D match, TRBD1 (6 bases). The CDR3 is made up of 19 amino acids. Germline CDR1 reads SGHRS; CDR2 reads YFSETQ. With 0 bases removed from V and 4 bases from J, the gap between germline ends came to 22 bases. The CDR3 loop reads CASSLVPPQGPGSTGELFF. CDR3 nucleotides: TGCGCCAGCAGCTTGGTCCCGCCTCAGGGGCCTGGGAGCACCGGGGAGCTGTTTTTT.

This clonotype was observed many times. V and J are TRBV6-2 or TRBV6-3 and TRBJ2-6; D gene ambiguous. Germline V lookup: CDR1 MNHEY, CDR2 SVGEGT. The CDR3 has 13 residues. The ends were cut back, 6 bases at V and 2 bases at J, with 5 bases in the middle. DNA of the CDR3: TGTGCCAGCAGCAATCCTGGGGCCAACGTCCTGACTTTC. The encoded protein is CASSNPGANVLTF.

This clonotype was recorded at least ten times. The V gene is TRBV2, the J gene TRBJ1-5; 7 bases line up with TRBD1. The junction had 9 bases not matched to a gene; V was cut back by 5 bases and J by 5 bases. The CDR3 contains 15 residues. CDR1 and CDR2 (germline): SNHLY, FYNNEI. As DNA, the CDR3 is TGTGCCAGCAGTCGCAATACAGGGGCGGATCAGCCCCAGCATTTT. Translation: CASSRNTGADQPQHF.

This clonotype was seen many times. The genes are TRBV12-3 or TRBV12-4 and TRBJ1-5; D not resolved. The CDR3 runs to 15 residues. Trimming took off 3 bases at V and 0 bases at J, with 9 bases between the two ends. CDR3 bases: TGTGCCAGCAGTTTTAACGATCATAGCAATCAGCCCCAGCATTTT. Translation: CASSFNDHSNQPQHF.

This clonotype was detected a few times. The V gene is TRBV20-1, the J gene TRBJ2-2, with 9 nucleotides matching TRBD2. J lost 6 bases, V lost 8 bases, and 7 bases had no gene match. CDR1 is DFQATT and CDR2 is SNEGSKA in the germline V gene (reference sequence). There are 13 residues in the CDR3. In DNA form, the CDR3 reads TGCAGTTTGAGGCCTAGCGGGGCCGGGGAGCTGTTTTTT. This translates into CSLRPSGAGELFF.

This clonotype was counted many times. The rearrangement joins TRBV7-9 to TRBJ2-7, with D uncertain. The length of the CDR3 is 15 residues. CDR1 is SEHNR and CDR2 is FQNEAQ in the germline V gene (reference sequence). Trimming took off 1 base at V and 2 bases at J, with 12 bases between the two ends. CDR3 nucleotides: TGTGCCAGCAGCTTAGGAGGCGGAGTTCCCTACGAGCAGTACTTC. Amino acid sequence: CASSLGGGVPYEQYF.

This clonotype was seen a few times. CDR3 DNA: TGTGCCAGCAGCCAGGCTGACGGGGTCTTCCCCTACAATGAGCAGTTCTTC. As protein: CASSQADGVFPYNEQFF. This chain uses TRBV14 with TRBJ2-1; possible D gene TRBD2, 5 bases. This CDR3 comprises 17 residues. V dropped 3 bases and J dropped 2 bases, with 17 bases sitting between them. Germline assignment: CDR1 SGHDN and CDR2 FVKESK.

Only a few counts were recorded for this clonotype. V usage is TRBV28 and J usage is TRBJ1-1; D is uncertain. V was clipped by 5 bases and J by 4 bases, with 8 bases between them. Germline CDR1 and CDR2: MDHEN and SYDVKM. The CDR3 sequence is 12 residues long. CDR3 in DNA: TGTGCCAGCAGTCCTGGAACCACTGAAGCTTTCTTT. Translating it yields CASSPGTTEAFF.

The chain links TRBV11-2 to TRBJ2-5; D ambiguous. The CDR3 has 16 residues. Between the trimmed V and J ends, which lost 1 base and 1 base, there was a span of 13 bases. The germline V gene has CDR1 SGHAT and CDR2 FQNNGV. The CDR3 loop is CASSLGAGRSQETQYF. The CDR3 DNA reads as TGTGCCAGCAGCTTAGGGGCAGGACGGAGCCAAGAGACCCAGTACTTC.

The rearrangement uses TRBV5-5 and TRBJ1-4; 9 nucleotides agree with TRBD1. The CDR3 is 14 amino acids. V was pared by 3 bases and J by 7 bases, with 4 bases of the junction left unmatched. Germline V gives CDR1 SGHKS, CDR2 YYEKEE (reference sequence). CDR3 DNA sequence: TGTGCCAGCAGCTCACAGGGGGCGTTTGAAAAACTGTTTTTT. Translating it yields CASSSQGAFEKLFF.

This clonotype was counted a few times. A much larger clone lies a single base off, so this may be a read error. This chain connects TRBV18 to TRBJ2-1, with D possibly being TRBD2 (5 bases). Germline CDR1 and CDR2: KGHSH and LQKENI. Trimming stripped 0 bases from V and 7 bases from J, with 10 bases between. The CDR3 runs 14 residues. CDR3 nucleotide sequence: TGTGCCAGCTCACCACCGGAGGCTAGGAATGAGCAGTTCTTC. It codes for CASSPPEARNEQFF.

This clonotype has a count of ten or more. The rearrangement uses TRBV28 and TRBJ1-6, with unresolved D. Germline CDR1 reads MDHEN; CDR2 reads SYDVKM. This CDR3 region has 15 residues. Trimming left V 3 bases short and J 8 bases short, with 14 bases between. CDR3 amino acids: CASSFNRAWDSPLHF. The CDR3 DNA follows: TGTGCCAGCAGTTTTAATCGGGCTTGGGATTCACCCCTCCACTTT.